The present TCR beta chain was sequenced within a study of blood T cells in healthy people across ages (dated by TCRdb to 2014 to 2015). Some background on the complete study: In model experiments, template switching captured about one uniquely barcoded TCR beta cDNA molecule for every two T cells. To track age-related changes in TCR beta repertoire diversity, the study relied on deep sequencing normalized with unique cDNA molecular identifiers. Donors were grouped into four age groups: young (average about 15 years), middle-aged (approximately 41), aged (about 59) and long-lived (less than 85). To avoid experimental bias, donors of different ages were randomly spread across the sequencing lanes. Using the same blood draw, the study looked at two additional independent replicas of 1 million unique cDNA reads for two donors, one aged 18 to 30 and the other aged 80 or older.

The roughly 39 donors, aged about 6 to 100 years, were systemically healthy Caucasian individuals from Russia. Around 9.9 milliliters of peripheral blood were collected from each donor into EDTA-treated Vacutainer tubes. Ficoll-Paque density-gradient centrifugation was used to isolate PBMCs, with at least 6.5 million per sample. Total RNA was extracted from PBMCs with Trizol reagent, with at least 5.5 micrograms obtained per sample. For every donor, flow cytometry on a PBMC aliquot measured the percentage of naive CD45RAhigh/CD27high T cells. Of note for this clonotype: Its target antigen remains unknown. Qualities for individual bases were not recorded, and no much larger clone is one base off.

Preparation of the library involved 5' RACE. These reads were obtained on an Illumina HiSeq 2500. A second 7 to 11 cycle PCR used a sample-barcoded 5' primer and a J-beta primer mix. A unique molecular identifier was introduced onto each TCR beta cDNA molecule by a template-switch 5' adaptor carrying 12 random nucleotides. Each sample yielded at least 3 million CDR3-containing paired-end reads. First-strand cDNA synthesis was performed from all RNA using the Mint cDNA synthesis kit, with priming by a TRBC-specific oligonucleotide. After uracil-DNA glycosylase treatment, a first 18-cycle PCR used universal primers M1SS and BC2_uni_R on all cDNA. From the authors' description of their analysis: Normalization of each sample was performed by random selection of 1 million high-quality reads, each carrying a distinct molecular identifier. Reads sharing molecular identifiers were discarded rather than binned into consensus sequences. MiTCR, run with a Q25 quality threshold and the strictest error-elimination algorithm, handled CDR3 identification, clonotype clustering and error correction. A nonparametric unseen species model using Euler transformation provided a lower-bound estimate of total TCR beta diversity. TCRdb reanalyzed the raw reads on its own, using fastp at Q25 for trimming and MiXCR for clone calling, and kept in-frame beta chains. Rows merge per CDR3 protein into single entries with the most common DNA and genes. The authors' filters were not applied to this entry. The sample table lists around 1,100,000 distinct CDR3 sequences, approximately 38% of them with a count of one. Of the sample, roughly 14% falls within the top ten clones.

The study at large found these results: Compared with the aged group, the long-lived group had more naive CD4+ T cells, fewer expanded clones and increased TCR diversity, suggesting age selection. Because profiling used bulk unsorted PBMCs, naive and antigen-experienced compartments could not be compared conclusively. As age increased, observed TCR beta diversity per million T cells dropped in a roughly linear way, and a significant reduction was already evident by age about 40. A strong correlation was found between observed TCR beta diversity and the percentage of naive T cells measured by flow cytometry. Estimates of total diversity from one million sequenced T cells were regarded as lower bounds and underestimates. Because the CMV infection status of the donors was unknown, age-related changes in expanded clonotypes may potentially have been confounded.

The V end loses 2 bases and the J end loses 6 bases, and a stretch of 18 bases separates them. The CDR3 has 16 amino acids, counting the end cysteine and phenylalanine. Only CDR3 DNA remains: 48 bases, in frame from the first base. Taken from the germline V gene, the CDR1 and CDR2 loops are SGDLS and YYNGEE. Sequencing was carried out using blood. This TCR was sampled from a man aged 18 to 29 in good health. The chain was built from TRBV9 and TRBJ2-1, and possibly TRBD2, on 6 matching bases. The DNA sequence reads TGTGCCAGCAGCGTGCCCCAAGTAGCGGCTATCAATGAGCAGTTCTTC. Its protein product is CASSVPQVAAINEQFF. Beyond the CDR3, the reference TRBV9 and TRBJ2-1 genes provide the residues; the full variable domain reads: DSGVTQTPKHLITATGQRVTLRCSPRSGDLSVYWYQQSLDQGLQFLIQYYNGEERAKGNILERFSAQQFPDLHSELNLSSLELGDSALYFCASSVPQVAAINEQFFGPGTRLTVL.